This entry lists 14 T cell receptor beta chains sequenced from one sample in a study of CD8 T cell repertoires and HIV-1 epitope variants. Clones were read by immunoSEQ multiplex PCR, and TCRdb kept only the in-frame ones, dropping some. The sample carries about 90,000 clones, 74% recorded once. Sample: uncultured baseline CD8+ T cells from peripheral blood mononuclear cells (PBMCs). The receptors were sampled from a male donor with HIV.

V usage is TRBV28 and J usage is TRBJ1-2; D is perhaps TRBD1 (5 bases). There are 12 residues in the CDR3. CDR1 and CDR2 from the germline V gene are MDHEN and SYDVKM. The V end lost 6 bases, the J end lost 4 bases, and 9 bases lay between the germline ends. The CDR3 is CASSRVSYGYTF. The CDR3 coding sequence is TGTGCCAGCAGCAGGGTCAGCTATGGCTACACCTTC.

This clone was picked up a small number of times. The chain carries TRBV19 and TRBJ1-1; 10 positions agree with TRBD1. V gave up 5 bases and J gave up 11 bases; unmatched junction bases: 5. Germline V gene data show CDR1 as LNHDA and CDR2 as SQIVND (reference sequence). The CDR3 covers 12 residues. The DNA for the CDR3 is TGTGCCAGTAGTGACAGGGGGCTGTGGGCTTTCTTT. It codes for CASSDRGLWAFF.

This chain links TRBV2 with TRBJ2-3, with D possibly called TRBD1 or TRBD2 (6 bases each). V dropped 6 bases and J dropped 0 bases, with 13 bases sitting between them. CDR3 length: 15 residues. The V gene's germline CDR1 is SNHLY and CDR2 FYNNEI. CDR3 region: CASSAGHHSTDTQYF. In DNA form, the CDR3 reads TGTGCCAGCAGCGCGGGACACCATAGCACAGATACGCAGTATTTT.

The chain uses TRBV7-2 and TRBJ2-3; the D is unclear. The CDR3 length is 14 residues. The V gene's germline CDR1 is SGHTA and CDR2 FQGNSA. V dropped 4 bases and J dropped 4 bases, with 12 bases sitting between them. CDR3 region: CASSSGPRADTQYF. Here the CDR3 DNA reads TGTGCCAGCAGCTCCGGCCCTAGGGCAGATACGCAGTATTTT.

CDR3 DNA: TGTGCCAGCAGTTCACCGGGACAGGGTGAAGATACGCAGTATTTT. Amino acid sequence: CASSSPGQGEDTQYF. This chain uses TRBV28 with TRBJ2-3, with TRBD1 matching over 9 bases. Trimming removed 4 bases from V and 5 bases from J; junction bases left unmatched: 7. CDR3 size: 15 residues. Per germline, CDR1 MDHEN and CDR2 SYDVKM.

The chain joins TRBV27 to TRBJ1-2; TRBD1 is a possible D gene (6 bases). The V gene's germline CDR1 is MNHEY and CDR2 SMNVEV (reference sequence). The CDR3 spans 14 residues. Trimming shortened V by 2 bases and J by 8 bases, and 15 bases separated the two germline ends. DNA for the CDR3: TGTGCCAGCAGTTTAGTGGCTGGGGGCAGGGGCTACACCTTC. This translates into CASSLVAGGRGYTF.

In this sample, this clone turned up a few times. The chain has TRBV4-3 and TRBJ1-3; 8 bases line up with TRBD1. CDR3 length: 19 residues. After removal of 1 base from V and 0 bases from J, the junction contained 11 bases not matched to a gene. CDR1 is LGHNA, CDR2 YSLEER, per germline. The DNA for the CDR3 is TGCGCCAGCAGCCAAGCCCGGACAGGGAGTTTCGTCTCTGGAAACACCATATATTTT. Its protein product is CASSQARTGSFVSGNTIYF.

In this sample, this clone turned up a few times. This sequence joins TRBV6-6 and TRBJ1-1, with D uncertain. V was trimmed by 6 bases and J by 2 bases, leaving 7 bases between them. There are 12 residues in the CDR3. In germline, CDR1 is MNHNY, CDR2 SVGAGI (reference sequence). CDR3 residues: CASSRTNTEAFF. The CDR3 nucleotides read TGTGCCAGCAGCCGAACAAACACTGAAGCTTTCTTT.

The V gene is TRBV6-4, the J gene TRBJ2-1; 9 positions match TRBD2. The V and J ends lost 2 bases and 4 bases, in that order; junction bases with no gene match: 9. Germline CDR1 is MRHNA and CDR2 is SNTAGT. The CDR3 runs to 17 residues. The CDR3 DNA follows: TGTGCCAGCAGTGACGTTACTAGCGGGCGGCCTTACAATGAGCAGTTCTTC. Translating gives CASSDVTSGRPYNEQFF.

This clone occurred a few times. This rearrangement joins TRBV7-3 to TRBJ1-2, with 7 bases aligning to TRBD1. The CDR3 is 14 amino acids. Germline-derived CDR1 and CDR2 are SGHTA and FQGTGA. After removal of 0 bases from V and 10 bases from J, the junction contained 8 bases not matched to a gene. This chain's CDR3 is CASSLTGTVDPYTF. CDR3 DNA sequence: TGTGCCAGCAGCTTAACAGGGACAGTGGATCCCTACACCTTC.

The V call is TRBV4-1, the J call TRBJ2-7; 7 bases agree with TRBD1. V dropped 1 base and J dropped 2; count of bases not matched to a gene: 2. This CDR3 contains 14 residues. The germline CDR1 and CDR2 sequences are MGHRA and YSYEKL. CDR3 in amino acids: CASSQVGTAYEQYF. CDR3 in DNA: TGCGCCAGCAGCCAAGTCGGGACAGCCTACGAGCAGTACTTC.

The chain employs TRBV5-6 and TRBJ1-4; 11 nucleotides match TRBD1. Germline V gives CDR1 SGHDT, CDR2 YYEEEE. There are 15 residues in the CDR3. The V segment lost 3 bases and the J segment 5 bases; nucleotides outside the gene matches: 3. DNA of the CDR3: TGTGCCAGCAGCTCCGGGACAGGGGGGAATGAAAAACTGTTTTTT. Translating it yields CASSSGTGGNEKLFF. Drawing the rest from reference TRBV5-6 and TRBJ1-4, the complete variable domain is DAGVTQSPTHLIKTRGQQVTLRCSPKSGHDTVSWYQQALGQGPQFIFQYYEEEERQRGNFPDRFSGHQFPNYSSELNVNALLLGDSALYLCASSSGTGGNEKLFFGSGTQLSVL.

The chain couples TRBV5-1 to TRBJ2-3; TRBD1 might be the D (5 bases). The CDR3 spans 16 residues. V was trimmed by 1 base and J by 3 bases, leaving 15 bases between them. In germline, CDR1 is SGHRS, CDR2 YFSETQ. The CDR3 spells CASSLWGSARTDTQYF. CDR3 bases: TGCGCCAGCAGCTTGTGGGGCTCCGCTAGGACAGATACGCAGTATTTT. The whole variable domain, filled in from reference TRBV5-1 and TRBJ2-3, reads KAGVTQTPRYLIKTRGQQVTLSCSPISGHRSVSWYQQTPGQGLQFLFEYFSETQRNKGNFPGRFSGRQFSNSRSEMNVSTLELGDSALYLCASSLWGSARTDTQYFGPGTRLTVL.

The chain couples TRBV6-5 to TRBJ1-5; unclear D gene. Germline V gives CDR1 MNHEY, CDR2 SVGAGI. Trimming took 6 bases from V and 3 from J, leaving 6 bases between them. This CDR3 has 12 residues. In nucleotides, the CDR3 is TGTGCCAGCAGAGGGTTCAATCAGCCCCAGCATTTT. This sequence encodes CASRGFNQPQHF.